This T cell receptor beta chain was found in a study of shared T cell receptors in the human thymus. Libraries were prepared by immunoSEQ multiplex PCR; TCRdb keeps only in-frame clonotypes and omits some of them. The top ten clones hold about 0.0094% of a sample with 600,000 or so clones, around 87% of them seen once. The CDR3 is 21 residues long. V was pared by 0 bases and J by 0 bases, with 15 bases of the junction left unmatched. CDR1 is LGHNA and CDR2 is YSLEER in the germline V gene. This clone occurred once. The sample was also linked to a second study, of human thymus T cells. Per that paper: Thymic and blood repertoires showed apparently biased V and J gene usage.

This TCR was recovered from a boy under two years old with a congenital heart defect. The chain carries TRBV4-3 and TRBJ2-3, with 10 bases that match TRBD2. The sample comprised thymocytes. The CDR3 nucleotides read TGCGCCAGCAGCCAAGACTACACTTCATCTAGCGGGGGTACTAGCACAGATACGCAGTATTTT. As protein: CASSQDYTSSSGGTSTDTQYF.